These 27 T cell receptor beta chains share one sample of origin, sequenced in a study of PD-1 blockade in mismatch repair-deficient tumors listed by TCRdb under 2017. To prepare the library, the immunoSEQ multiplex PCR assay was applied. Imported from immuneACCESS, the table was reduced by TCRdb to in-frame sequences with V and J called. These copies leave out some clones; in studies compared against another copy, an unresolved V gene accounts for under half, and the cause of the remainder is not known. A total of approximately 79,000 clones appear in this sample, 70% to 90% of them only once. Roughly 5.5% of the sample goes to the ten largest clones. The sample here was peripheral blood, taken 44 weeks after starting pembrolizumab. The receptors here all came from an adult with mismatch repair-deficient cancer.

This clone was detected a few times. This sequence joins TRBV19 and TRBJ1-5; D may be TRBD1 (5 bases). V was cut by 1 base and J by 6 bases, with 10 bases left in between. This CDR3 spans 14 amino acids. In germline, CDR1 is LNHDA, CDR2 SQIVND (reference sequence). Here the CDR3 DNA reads TGTGCCAGTAGTATAGGGTCCCAGGGTCAGCCCCAGCATTTT. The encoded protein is CASSIGSQGQPQHF.

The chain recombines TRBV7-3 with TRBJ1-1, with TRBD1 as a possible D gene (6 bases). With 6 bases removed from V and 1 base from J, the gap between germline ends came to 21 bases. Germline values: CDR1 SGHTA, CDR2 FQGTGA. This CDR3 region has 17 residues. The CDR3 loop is CASSPGVGGQRNTEAFF. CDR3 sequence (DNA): TGTGCCAGCAGTCCGGGGGTAGGAGGACAGAGGAACACTGAAGCTTTCTTT.

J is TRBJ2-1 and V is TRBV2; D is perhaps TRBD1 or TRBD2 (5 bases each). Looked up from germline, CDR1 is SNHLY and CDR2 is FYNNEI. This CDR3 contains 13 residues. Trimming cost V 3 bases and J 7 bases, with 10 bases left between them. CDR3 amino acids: CASSEIEGNEQFF. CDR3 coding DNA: TGTGCCAGCAGTGAGATAGAGGGGAATGAGCAGTTCTTC.

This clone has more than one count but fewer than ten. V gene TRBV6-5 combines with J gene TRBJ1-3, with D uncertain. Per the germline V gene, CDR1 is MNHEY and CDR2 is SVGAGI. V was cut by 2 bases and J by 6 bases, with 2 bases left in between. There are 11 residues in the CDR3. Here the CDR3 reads CASSYKNTIYF. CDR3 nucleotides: TGTGCCAGCAGTTACAAAAACACCATATATTTT.

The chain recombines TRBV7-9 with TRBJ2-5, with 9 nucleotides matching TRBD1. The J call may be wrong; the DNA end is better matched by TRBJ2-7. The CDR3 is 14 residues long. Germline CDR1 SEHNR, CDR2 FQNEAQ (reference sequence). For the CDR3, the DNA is TGTGCCAGCAGCCCTCGACAGGGGGGGTACGAGCAGTACTTC. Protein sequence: CASSPRQGGYEQYF.

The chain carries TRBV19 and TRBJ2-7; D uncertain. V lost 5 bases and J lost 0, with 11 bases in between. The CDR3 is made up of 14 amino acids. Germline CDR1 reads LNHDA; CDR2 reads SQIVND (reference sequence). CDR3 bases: TGTGCCAGTAGTTCGTGGACGGACTCCTACGAGCAGTACTTC. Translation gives CASSSWTDSYEQYF. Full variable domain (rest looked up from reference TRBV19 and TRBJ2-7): DGGITQSPKYLFRKEGQNVTLSCEQNLNHDAMYWYRQDPGQGLRLIYYSQIVNDFQKGDIAEGYSVSREKKESFPLTVTSAQKNPTAFYLCASSSWTDSYEQYFGPGTRLTVT.

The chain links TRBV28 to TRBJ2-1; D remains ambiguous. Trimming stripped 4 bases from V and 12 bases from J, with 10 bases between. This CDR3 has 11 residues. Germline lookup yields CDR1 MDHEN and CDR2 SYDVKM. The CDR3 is CASSSPRRQFF. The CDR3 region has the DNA TGTGCCAGCAGTTCCCCAAGGCGGCAGTTCTTC.

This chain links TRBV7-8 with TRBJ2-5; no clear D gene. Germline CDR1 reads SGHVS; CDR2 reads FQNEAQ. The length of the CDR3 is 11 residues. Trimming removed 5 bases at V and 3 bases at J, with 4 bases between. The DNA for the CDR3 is TGTGCCAGCAGCATCAAAGAGACCCAGTACTTC. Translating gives CASSIKETQYF.

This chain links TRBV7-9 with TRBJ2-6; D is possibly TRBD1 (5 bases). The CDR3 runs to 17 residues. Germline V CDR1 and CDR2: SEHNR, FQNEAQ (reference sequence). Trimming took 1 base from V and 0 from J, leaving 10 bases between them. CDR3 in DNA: TGTGCCAGCAGCTTAGGCAGGGAAAACTCTGGGGCCAACGTCCTGACTTTC. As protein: CASSLGRENSGANVLTF. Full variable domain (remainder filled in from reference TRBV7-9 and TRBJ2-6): DTGVSQNPRHKITKRGQNVTFRCDPISEHNRLYWYRQTLGQGPEFLTYFQNEAQLEKSRLLSDRFSAERPKGSFSTLEIQRTEQGDSAMYLCASSLGRENSGANVLTFGAGSRLTVL.

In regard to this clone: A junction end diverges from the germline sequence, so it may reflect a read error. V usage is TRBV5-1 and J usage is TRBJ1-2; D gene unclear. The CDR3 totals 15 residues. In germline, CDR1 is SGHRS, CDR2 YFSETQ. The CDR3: CASSLSAVRRHGYTF. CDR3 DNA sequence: TGTGCCAGCAGCTTGTCGGCCGTTCGCCGCCACGGCTACACCTTC.

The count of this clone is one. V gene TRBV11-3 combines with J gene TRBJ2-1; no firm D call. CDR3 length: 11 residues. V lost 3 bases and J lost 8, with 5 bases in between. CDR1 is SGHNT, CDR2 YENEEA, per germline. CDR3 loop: CASSLSHEQFF. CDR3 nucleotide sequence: TGTGCCAGCAGCTTGTCCCATGAGCAGTTCTTC. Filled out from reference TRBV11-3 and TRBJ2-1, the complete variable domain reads EAGVVQSPRYKIIEKKQPVAFWCNPISGHNTLYWYLQNLGQGPELLIRYENEEAVDDSQLPKDRFSAERLKGVDSTLKIQPAELGDSAVYLCASSLSHEQFFGPGTRLTVL.

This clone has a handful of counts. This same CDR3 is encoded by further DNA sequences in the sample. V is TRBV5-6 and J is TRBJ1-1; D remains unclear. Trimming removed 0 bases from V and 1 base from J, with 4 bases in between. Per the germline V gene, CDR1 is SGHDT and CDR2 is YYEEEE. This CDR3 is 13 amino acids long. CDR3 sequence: CASSLAENTEAFF. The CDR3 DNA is TGTGCCAGCAGCTTGGCAGAGAACACTGAAGCTTTCTTT.

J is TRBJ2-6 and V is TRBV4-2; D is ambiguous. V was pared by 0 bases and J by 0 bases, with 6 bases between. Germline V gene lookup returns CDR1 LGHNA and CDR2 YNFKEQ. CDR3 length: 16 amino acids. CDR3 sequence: CASSQDPDSGANVLTF. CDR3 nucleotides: TGTGCCAGCAGCCAAGATCCGGACTCTGGGGCCAACGTCCTGACTTTC.

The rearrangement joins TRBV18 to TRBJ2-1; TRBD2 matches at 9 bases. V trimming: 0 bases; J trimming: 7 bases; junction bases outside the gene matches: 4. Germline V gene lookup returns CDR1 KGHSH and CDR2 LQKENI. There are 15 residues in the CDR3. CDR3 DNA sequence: TGTGCCAGCTCACCACCGACACTAGCGGGTAATGAGCAGTTCTTC. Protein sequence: CASSPPTLAGNEQFF.

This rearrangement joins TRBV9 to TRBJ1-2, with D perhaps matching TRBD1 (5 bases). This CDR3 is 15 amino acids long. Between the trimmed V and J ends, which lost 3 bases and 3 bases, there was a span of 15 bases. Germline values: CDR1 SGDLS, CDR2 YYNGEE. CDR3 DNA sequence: TGTGCCAGCAGCGCGGCAGGGTCGCTCTACTATGGCTACACCTTC. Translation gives CASSAAGSLYYGYTF.

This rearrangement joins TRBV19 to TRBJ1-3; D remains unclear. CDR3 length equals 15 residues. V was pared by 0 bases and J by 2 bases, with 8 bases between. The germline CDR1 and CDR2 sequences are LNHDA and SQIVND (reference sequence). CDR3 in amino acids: CASSIDSRAGNTIYF. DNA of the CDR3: TGTGCCAGTAGTATAGACAGCCGAGCTGGAAACACCATATATTTT.

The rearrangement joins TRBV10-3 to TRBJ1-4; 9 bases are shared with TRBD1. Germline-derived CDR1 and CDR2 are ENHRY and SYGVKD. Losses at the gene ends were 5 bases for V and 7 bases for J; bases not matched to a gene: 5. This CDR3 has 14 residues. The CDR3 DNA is TGTGCCATCAGTCCGGGACAGGGTGTTGAAAAACTGTTTTTT. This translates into CAISPGQGVEKLFF.

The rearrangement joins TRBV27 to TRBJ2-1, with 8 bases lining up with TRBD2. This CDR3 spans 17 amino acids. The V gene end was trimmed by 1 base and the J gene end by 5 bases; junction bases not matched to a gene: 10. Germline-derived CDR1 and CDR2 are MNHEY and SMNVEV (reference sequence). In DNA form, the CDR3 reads TGTGCCAGCAGTTTATTGGGCCGGGAGGGCCCGCACAATGAGCAGTTCTTC. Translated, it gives CASSLLGREGPHNEQFF.

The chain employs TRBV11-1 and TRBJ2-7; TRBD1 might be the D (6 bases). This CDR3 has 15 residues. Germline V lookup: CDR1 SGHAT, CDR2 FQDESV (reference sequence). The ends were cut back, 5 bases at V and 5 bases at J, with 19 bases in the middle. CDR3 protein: CASSHFSGKGDEQYF. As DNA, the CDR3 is TGTGCCAGCAGCCACTTCAGCGGCAAGGGGGACGAGCAGTACTTC.

The CDR3 sequence: CASWTTEREGPGTDTQYF. The CDR3 DNA sequence: TGTGCCAGCTGGACAACCGAGCGGGAGGGCCCCGGCACAGATACGCAGTATTTT. This chain connects TRBV18 to TRBJ2-3, with 10 bases matching TRBD2. Trimming cost V 7 bases and J 1 base; bases outside gene matches: 14. Germline loops: CDR1 KGHSH, CDR2 LQKENI. CDR3 size: 18 residues. Combining the CDR3 with reference TRBV18 and TRBJ2-3 gives the whole variable domain NAGVMQNPRHLVRRRGQEARLRCSPMKGHSHVYWYRQLPEEGLKFMVYLQKENIIDESGMPKERFSAEFPKEGPSILRIQQVVRGDSAAYFCASWTTEREGPGTDTQYFGPGTRLTVL.

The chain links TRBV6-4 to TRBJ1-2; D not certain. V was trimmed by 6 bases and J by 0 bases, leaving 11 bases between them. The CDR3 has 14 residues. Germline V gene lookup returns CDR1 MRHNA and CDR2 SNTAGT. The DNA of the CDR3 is TGTGCCAGCAGCAAGGAGGGAGCTAACTATGGCTACACCTTC. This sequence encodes CASSKEGANYGYTF.

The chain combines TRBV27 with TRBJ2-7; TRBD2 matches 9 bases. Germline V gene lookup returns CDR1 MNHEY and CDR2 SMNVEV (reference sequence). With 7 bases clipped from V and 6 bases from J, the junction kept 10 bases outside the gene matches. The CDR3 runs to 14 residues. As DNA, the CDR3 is TGTGCCAGCAAGGTCTTAGCGGGAGCGGTCGAGCAGTACTTC. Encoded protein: CASKVLAGAVEQYF.

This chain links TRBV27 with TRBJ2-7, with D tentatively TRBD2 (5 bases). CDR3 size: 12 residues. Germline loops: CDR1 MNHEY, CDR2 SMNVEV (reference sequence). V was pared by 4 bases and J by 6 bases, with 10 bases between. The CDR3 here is CASSSGKSEQYF. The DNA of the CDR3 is TGTGCCAGCAGTTCCGGGAAATCCGAGCAGTACTTC.

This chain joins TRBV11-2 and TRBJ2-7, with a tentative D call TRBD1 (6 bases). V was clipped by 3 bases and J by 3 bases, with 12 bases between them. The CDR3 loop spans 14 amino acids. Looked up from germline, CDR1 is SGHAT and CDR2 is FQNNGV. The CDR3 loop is CASSFGQGNYEQYF. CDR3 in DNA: TGTGCCAGCAGCTTCGGGCAGGGGAACTACGAGCAGTACTTC. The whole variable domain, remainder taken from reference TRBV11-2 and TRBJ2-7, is EAGVAQSPRYKIIEKRQSVAFWCNPISGHATLYWYQQILGQGPKLLIQFQNNGVVDDSQLPKDRFSAERLKGVDSTLKIQPAKLEDSAVYLCASSFGQGNYEQYFGPGTRLTVT.

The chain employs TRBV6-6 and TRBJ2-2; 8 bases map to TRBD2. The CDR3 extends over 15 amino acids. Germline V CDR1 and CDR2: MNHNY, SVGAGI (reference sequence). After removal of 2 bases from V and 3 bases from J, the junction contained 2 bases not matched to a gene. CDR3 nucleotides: TGTGCCAGCAGTTACCGACTAGCGTACACCGGGGAGCTGTTTTTT. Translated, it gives CASSYRLAYTGELFF.

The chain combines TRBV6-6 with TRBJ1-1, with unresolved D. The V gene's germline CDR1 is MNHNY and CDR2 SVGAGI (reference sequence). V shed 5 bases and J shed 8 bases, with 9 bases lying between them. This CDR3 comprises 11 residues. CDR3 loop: CASSGKGEAFF. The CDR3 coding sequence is TGTGCCAGCAGTGGAAAGGGCGAAGCTTTCTTT.

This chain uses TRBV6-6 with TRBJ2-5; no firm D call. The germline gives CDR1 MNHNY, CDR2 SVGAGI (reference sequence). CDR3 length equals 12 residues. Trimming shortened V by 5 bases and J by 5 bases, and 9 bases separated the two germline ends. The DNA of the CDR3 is TGTGCCAGCAGTCTAGACGTGGAGACCCAGTACTTC. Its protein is CASSLDVETQYF.